This entry is about one TCR beta chain. The antigen remains unidentified. This specimen comes from a study of cytomegalovirus exposure and HLA in healthy donors. V was clipped by 4 bases and J by 0 bases, with 15 bases between them. The CDR3 length is 16 residues. Looked up from germline, CDR1 is SGHRS and CDR2 is YFSETQ. Study outcomes and limitations: The study found most TCR sequences rare, yet found some public TCRs in many donors. CMV serostatus alone was available as immune exposure information.

13 Jbeta primers and 60 Vbeta primers were used for the PCR. Profiled with immunoSEQ multiplex PCR; TCRdb holds only in-frame clones, not every one. The data contain roughly 150,000 clones, around 75% of them singletons. The sequenced material came from PBMCs. The origin of this receptor is a woman aged 50 to 65 in good health and CMV-seropositive. The chain has TRBV5-1 and TRBJ2-3, with D perhaps TRBD2 (6 bases). CDR3 nucleotide sequence: TGCGCCAGCAGCAAGGAGGCCGGGGGAAGCACAGATACGCAGTATTTT. Translation gives CASSKEAGGSTDTQYF. The whole variable domain, filled in from reference TRBV5-1 and TRBJ2-3, reads KAGVTQTPRYLIKTRGQQVTLSCSPISGHRSVSWYQQTPGQGLQFLFEYFSETQRNKGNFPGRFSGRQFSNSRSEMNVSTLELGDSALYLCASSKEAGGSTDTQYFGPGTRLTVL.